This T cell receptor beta chain was obtained from a study of cytomegalovirus exposure and HLA in healthy donors. Study information: From HLA-typed donors, an early data release held roughly 89 million unique TCRs. Researchers found that about 82% of 398 genotyped donors fell within the Caucasian-associated ancestry cluster. General observations from the study: Most TCR sequences were seen very rarely across donors, but some public TCRs occurred in many.

On this clone: Its antigen remains unidentified.

V was trimmed by 1 base and J by 7 bases, leaving 11 bases between them. This CDR3 has 14 amino acids. Germline V gene sequence: CDR1 MNHNS, CDR2 SASEGT. The PCR was carried out with 60 Vbeta primers and 13 Jbeta primers. The authors' processing: In a later analysis, the count reached approximately 80 million unique TCR beta chains, with 8.5 million to 14 million shared. Assay used: immunoSEQ multiplex PCR; TCRdb lists only in-frame clones, some missing. The DNA gave D and trimming, while V, J and clone size come from that table. This table holds approximately 81,000 clones, 75% to 85% found once. V and J are TRBV6-1 and TRBJ1-5, with unresolved D. This sequence was found in a man aged 50 to 59 in good health and CMV-seropositive. The sequenced sample was PBMCs. The CDR3 here is CASSEGSGYQPQHF. DNA for the CDR3: TGTGCCAGCAGTGAAGGATCAGGTTACCAGCCCCAGCATTTT.